This entry features one T cell receptor beta chain sequence. The clone's antigen remains unknown. This specimen belongs to a study of CXCR3-negative and CXCR3-positive naive CD8 T cells (dated by TCRdb to 2018 to 2020). With regard to the full study: In total, 110 million to 150 million TRB reads were obtained, corresponding to roughly 1.5 +/- 0.3 million reads per library. The diversity and physicochemical repertoire analyses included 11 donors pooled from two independent experiments. TRBV-TRBJ cluster analysis included naive subsets from roughly 5 donors and memory cells from 3 donors.

The instrument given in TCRdb is NextSeq 550. The Human TCR Profiling Kit (MiLaboratory) was used to make UMI-labeled 5' RACE TRB cDNA libraries. The full amount of extracted RNA was used for cDNA synthesis, and the full amount of resulting cDNA was used for PCR amplification. The libraries were made side by side, with each library going through the same number of PCR cycles. The paper's processing steps were these. With a requirement of at least two reads per UMI, MIGEC and MiXCR extracted about 57,000 +/- 9,900 unique UMI-labeled TRB cDNA molecules per library. An average of roughly 40,000 +/- 10,000 functional in-frame TRB CDR3 nucleotide clonotypes without stop codons was found per library. Diversity metrics, including normalized Shannon-Wiener and Chao1, were computed in VDJtools after downsampling to 5000 UMI-labeled TRB molecules per sample. For the central five CDR3 residues, VDJtools calculated physicochemical properties weighted by clonotype size, namely interaction energy, strength, volume and Kidera factor 4. The reads went through TCRdb reprocessing, and each CDR3 protein sequence gets one entry with no DNA. TCRdb, rather than the study authors, made the V and J calls. This sample's table has entries for about 41,000 distinct CDR3 sequences. The top ten clones comprise 1.5% to 2% of the sample.

Summary of the overall study and its limitations: TRB CDR3s from CXCR3-positive naive cells showed higher hydrophobicity (lower Kidera factor 4), lower energy, and higher strength and volume indices than CXCR3-negative naive cells. Similar TRBV-TRBJ usage was shown by naive CXCR3-negative and CXCR3-positive cells from the same donor, whereas distinct patterns were shown by memory cells. Because surface CD5, which is linked to self-reactivity in mice, was comparable between the naive subsets, TCR interaction strength was also inferred from TRB CDR3 physicochemical properties. Because CXCR3 expression was partially decreased after cryopreservation, freshly isolated PBMCs were used for most assays. Repertoire diversity was comparably high in both naive subsets but much lower in memory CD8+ T cells.

Each CD8+ T cell subset was flow-sorted in triplicate, with over 250,000 cells per subset placed directly into RLT lysis buffer. To keep memory contaminants out, a stringent definition of naive CD8+ T cells was applied: CD45RO-CCR7+CD27+CD95-. Peripheral blood mononuclear cells were isolated from buffy coats by standard density gradient centrifugation. A FACSAria III was used to flow-sort naive CXCR3-negative and CXCR3-positive CD8+ T cells. An RNeasy Mini Kit was used to extract total RNA from the sorted cells. Sequencing was done on a sample of naive CXCR3- CD8+ T cells from blood. The cell subset or site label, read with the paper, signifies: CD45RO-CCR7+CD27+CD95- naive CD8+ T cells lacking CXCR3 (TNR3-). The receptor was derived from a human donor in good health. Some clones in this sample may be carry-over from other donors' samples.

The CDR3 reads as follows: CSAGTAAYEQYF. The V and J genes are TRBV29-1 and TRBJ2-7; TCRdb's D gene call, TRBD2, goes unchecked for lack of DNA. The germline V gene specifies SQVTM as CDR1 and ANQGSEA as CDR2. The CDR3 contains 12 residues, cysteine and phenylalanine counted. Nucleotide data are not available.